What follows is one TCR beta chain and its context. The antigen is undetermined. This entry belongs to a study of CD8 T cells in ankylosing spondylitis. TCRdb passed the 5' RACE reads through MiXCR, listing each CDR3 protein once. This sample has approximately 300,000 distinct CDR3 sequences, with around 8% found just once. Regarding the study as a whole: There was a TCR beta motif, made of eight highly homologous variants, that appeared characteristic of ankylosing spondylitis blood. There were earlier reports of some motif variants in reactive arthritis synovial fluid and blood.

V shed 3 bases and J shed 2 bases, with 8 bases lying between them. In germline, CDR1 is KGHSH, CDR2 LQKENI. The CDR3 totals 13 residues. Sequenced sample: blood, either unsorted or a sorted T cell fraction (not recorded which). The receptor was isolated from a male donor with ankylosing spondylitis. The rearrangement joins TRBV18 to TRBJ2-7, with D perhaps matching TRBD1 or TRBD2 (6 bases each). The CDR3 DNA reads TGTGCCAGCTCACCGCGGGACACCTACGAGCAGTACTTC. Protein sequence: CASSPRDTYEQYF.